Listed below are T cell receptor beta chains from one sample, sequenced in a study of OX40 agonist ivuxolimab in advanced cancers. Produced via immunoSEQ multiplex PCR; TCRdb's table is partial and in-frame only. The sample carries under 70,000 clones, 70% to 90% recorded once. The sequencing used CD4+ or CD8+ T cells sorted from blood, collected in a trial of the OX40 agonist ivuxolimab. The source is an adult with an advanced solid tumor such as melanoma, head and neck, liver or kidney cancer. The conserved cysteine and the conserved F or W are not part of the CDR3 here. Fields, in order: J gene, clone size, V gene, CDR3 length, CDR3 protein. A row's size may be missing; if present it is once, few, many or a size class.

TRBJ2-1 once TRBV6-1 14 ASSEALREGADEQF
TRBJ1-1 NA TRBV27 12 ASRTRDRYTEAF
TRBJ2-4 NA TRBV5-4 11 ASSLRGENIQY
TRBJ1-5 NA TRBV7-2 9 ASSPRQPQH
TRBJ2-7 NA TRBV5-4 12 ASSPGLATYEQY
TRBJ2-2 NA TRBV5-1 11 ASRFLNTGELF
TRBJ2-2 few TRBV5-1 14 ASSLGGTIAPGELF
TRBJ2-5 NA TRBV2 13 ASSTDRGFQETQY
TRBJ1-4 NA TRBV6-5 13 ASSTHRPTNEKLF
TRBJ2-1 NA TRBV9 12 ASSVGRQDNEQF
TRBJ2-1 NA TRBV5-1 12 ASSLSRVNNEQF